This is a list of T cell receptor beta chains from one sample in a study of T cell changes during pregnancy in multiple sclerosis. Sequenced by immunoSEQ multiplex PCR; TCRdb stores in-frame clones only, minus some. The sample lists tens of thousands of clones; around 90% were seen once. The source material was peripheral blood, sampled in the second trimester of pregnancy. The receptors come from a female donor with multiple sclerosis, enrolled in a pregnancy study. Each CDR3 is given with its conserved first and last residue. A D gene is named only where the DNA matches it firmly. The size of a clone is reported for some rows only, either as once, few or many, or as a class for expanded clones.

D gene: TRBD1; clone size: NA; J gene: TRBJ2-7; V gene: TRBV7-2; CDR3 DNA: TGTGCCAGCAGCGCGGGGGACAGGGGGGACGAGCAGTACTTC; CDR3 protein: CASSAGDRGDEQYF
D gene: TRBD2; clone size: NA; J gene: TRBJ2-1; V gene: TRBV2; CDR3 DNA: TGTGCCAGCAGACCTAAGACTAGCGGGGGGCGGCTGTTCTTC; CDR3 protein: CASRPKTSGGRLFF
D gene: TRBD1; clone size: NA; J gene: TRBJ1-1; V gene: TRBV7-3; CDR3 DNA: TGTGCCAGCAGTTTTGGACAGGTAAACACTGAAGCTTTCTTT; CDR3 protein: CASSFGQVNTEAFF
D gene: NA; clone size: NA; J gene: TRBJ1-2; V gene: TRBV6-4; CDR3 DNA: TGTGCCAGCAGGGGCTCCAGGGACTATGGCTACACCTTC; CDR3 protein: CASRGSRDYGYTF
D gene: NA; clone size: NA; J gene: TRBJ2-7; V gene: TRBV27; CDR3 DNA: TGTGCCAGCAGTTGGAGAGGGGGCTACGAGCAGTACTTC; CDR3 protein: CASSWRGGYEQYF
D gene: NA; clone size: NA; J gene: TRBJ2-1; V gene: TRBV11-2; CDR3 DNA: TGTGCCAGCAGCTTAGCCCGGCTAGCGTACAATGAGCAGTTCTTC; CDR3 protein: CASSLARLAYNEQFF
D gene: NA; clone size: NA; J gene: TRBJ1-1; V gene: TRBV2; CDR3 DNA: TGTGCCAGCGAATCAGGGAACACTGAAGCTTTCTTT; CDR3 protein: CASESGNTEAFF
D gene: TRBD2; clone size: NA; J gene: TRBJ2-7; V gene: TRBV6-6; CDR3 DNA: TGTGCCAGCAGTGCCGGGACTAACTCCTACGAGCAGTACTTC; CDR3 protein: CASSAGTNSYEQYF
D gene: TRBD1; clone size: once; J gene: TRBJ2-5; V gene: TRBV7-9; CDR3 DNA: TGTGCCAGCAGCCCCCGGGACAGGGGCGAAGAGACCCAGTACTTC; CDR3 protein: CASSPRDRGEETQYF
D gene: NA; clone size: NA; J gene: TRBJ1-2; V gene: TRBV6-6; CDR3 DNA: TGTGCCAGCACTCTCGGTAACTATGGCTACACCTTC; CDR3 protein: CASTLGNYGYTF
D gene: TRBD1; clone size: NA; J gene: TRBJ1-6; V gene: TRBV2; CDR3 DNA: TGTGCCAGCAGTGTCCGGGACAGGGGTTATTCACCCCTCCACTTT; CDR3 protein: CASSVRDRGYSPLHF
D gene: NA; clone size: NA; J gene: TRBJ1-3; V gene: TRBV5-4; CDR3 DNA: TGTGCCAGCAGCTTATCCGGGGGTCCTGGAAACACCATATATTTT; CDR3 protein: CASSLSGGPGNTIYF
D gene: NA; clone size: NA; J gene: TRBJ2-5; V gene: TRBV14; CDR3 DNA: TGTGCCAGCAGCCAAGCGGGAGAGACCCAGTACTTC; CDR3 protein: CASSQAGETQYF
D gene: TRBD2; clone size: NA; J gene: TRBJ2-2; V gene: TRBV11-3; CDR3 DNA: TGTGCCAGCAGCTTAGGCGGGGGGACGGGGGAGCTGTTTTTT; CDR3 protein: CASSLGGGTGELFF
D gene: NA; clone size: NA; J gene: TRBJ2-7; V gene: TRBV7-2; CDR3 DNA: TGTGCCAGCAGCTTAGGGGGCGGAAGATCCTACGAGCAGTACTTC; CDR3 protein: CASSLGGGRSYEQYF
D gene: NA; clone size: NA; J gene: TRBJ2-7; V gene: TRBV27; CDR3 DNA: TGTGCCAGCAGTTTCAGTCAGTTGAAACCCTACGAGCAGTACTTC; CDR3 protein: CASSFSQLKPYEQYF
D gene: NA; clone size: NA; J gene: TRBJ2-1; V gene: TRBV18; CDR3 DNA: TGTGCCAGCTCACCACATCCAGGGGCCAGCAATGAGCAGTTCTTC; CDR3 protein: CASSPHPGASNEQFF
D gene: NA; clone size: NA; J gene: TRBJ2-5; V gene: TRBV4-1; CDR3 DNA: TGCGCCAGCAGCCAAGGGGGGCTAGAGACCCAGTACTTC; CDR3 protein: CASSQGGLETQYF
D gene: NA; clone size: NA; J gene: TRBJ1-1; V gene: TRBV23-1; CDR3 DNA: TGCGCCAGCAGTCAATCGGAGACAGGACCCGATACAAAAATGAACACTGAAGCTTTCTTT; CDR3 protein: CASSQSETGPDTKMNTEAFF
D gene: TRBD1; clone size: NA; J gene: TRBJ2-4; V gene: TRBV7-2; CDR3 DNA: TGTGCCAGCAGCTCTACACAGGGGGCCAAAAACATTCAGTACTTC; CDR3 protein: CASSSTQGAKNIQYF
D gene: NA; clone size: NA; J gene: TRBJ1-2; V gene: TRBV7-2; CDR3 DNA: TGTGCCAGCAGCTCGACAGTTCTGGGAACTAAGTATGGCTACACCTTC; CDR3 protein: CASSSTVLGTKYGYTF
D gene: TRBD2; clone size: once; J gene: TRBJ2-1; V gene: TRBV4-1; CDR3 DNA: TGCGCCAGCAGCCAAGATTTAGGCGGGGGGACCTTAAATGAGCAGTTCTTC; CDR3 protein: CASSQDLGGGTLNEQFF
D gene: NA; clone size: NA; J gene: TRBJ2-1; V gene: TRBV6-4; CDR3 DNA: TGTGCCAGCAGTCGGGGGACTTCCTACAATGAGCAGTTCTTC; CDR3 protein: CASSRGTSYNEQFF
D gene: NA; clone size: NA; J gene: TRBJ1-3; V gene: TRBV7-9; CDR3 DNA: TGTGCCAGCAGCTCCTGGACAGACGGAAACACCATATATTTT; CDR3 protein: CASSSWTDGNTIYF
D gene: NA; clone size: once; J gene: TRBJ1-6; V gene: TRBV5-4; CDR3 DNA: TGTGCCAGCAGCTTGGGTGGGTCCGACAAGGGCCGGACATACATCTTT; CDR3 protein: CASSLGGSDKGRTYIF
D gene: TRBD2; clone size: NA; J gene: TRBJ2-5; V gene: TRBV4-3; CDR3 DNA: TGCGCCAGCAGCCAAGATCACCGGACTAGCGGGGGGGCCCCAGAGACCCAGTACTTC; CDR3 protein: CASSQDHRTSGGAPETQYF
D gene: NA; clone size: NA; J gene: TRBJ2-6; V gene: TRBV5-1; CDR3 DNA: TGCGCCAGCGACCTTGGGGGGGCTGGCTCTGGGGCCAACGTCCTGACTTTC; CDR3 protein: CASDLGGAGSGANVLTF
D gene: TRBD1; clone size: NA; J gene: TRBJ2-7; V gene: TRBV11-2; CDR3 DNA: TGTGCCAGCAGCCTTGGGGACAGCTCCTACGAGCAGTACTTC; CDR3 protein: CASSLGDSSYEQYF
D gene: TRBD1; clone size: NA; J gene: TRBJ1-2; V gene: TRBV29-1; CDR3 DNA: TGCAGCGTTGAGTGGGGTTTGGGCAGGGGGCCACACTATGGCTACACCTTC; CDR3 protein: CSVEWGLGRGPHYGYTF
D gene: TRBD2; clone size: NA; J gene: TRBJ2-5; V gene: TRBV5-6; CDR3 DNA: TGTGCCAGCAGCTGGGGTGGGGGAGCGGGGCAAGAGACCCAGTACTTC; CDR3 protein: CASSWGGGAGQETQYF
D gene: TRBD2; clone size: NA; J gene: TRBJ2-7; V gene: TRBV6-6; CDR3 DNA: TGTGCCAGCAGTTACGATTCGCGGGGGGACTACGAGCAGTACTTC; CDR3 protein: CASSYDSRGDYEQYF
D gene: NA; clone size: NA; J gene: TRBJ1-5; V gene: TRBV5-6; CDR3 DNA: TGTGCCAGCAGCTTGGGAGGGAGTCAGCCCCAGCATTTT; CDR3 protein: CASSLGGSQPQHF
D gene: NA; clone size: NA; J gene: TRBJ1-3; V gene: TRBV4-2; CDR3 DNA: TGTGCCAGCAGCCAAACTACAGGGACGAACACCATATATTTT; CDR3 protein: CASSQTTGTNTIYF
D gene: NA; clone size: NA; J gene: TRBJ1-4; V gene: TRBV4-1; CDR3 DNA: TGCGCCAGCAGCCTCGTAAATGAAAAACTGTTTTTT; CDR3 protein: CASSLVNEKLFF
D gene: TRBD2; clone size: NA; J gene: TRBJ2-1; V gene: TRBV19; CDR3 DNA: TGTGCCAGTAGTAACGTGACTAGCGGGGGGATATACAATGAGCAGTTCTTC; CDR3 protein: CASSNVTSGGIYNEQFF
D gene: NA; clone size: NA; J gene: TRBJ1-1; V gene: TRBV5-1; CDR3 DNA: TGCGCCAGCAGCTTGGAGAGGGTCTGGATGGCCACTGAAGCTTTCTTT; CDR3 protein: CASSLERVWMATEAFF
D gene: TRBD2; clone size: NA; J gene: TRBJ2-7; V gene: TRBV6-5; CDR3 DNA: TGTGCCAGCAGTTATCTAGCGGGCTACGAGCAGTACTTC; CDR3 protein: CASSYLAGYEQYF
D gene: NA; clone size: NA; J gene: TRBJ2-5; V gene: TRBV7-2; CDR3 DNA: TGTGCCAGCCGGGGGTGGGGCCCAGAGACCCAGTACTTC; CDR3 protein: CASRGWGPETQYF
D gene: NA; clone size: NA; J gene: TRBJ2-6; V gene: TRBV10-1; CDR3 DNA: TGCGCCAGCAGTGATCGGACAGCCTTTTCTGGGGCCAACGTCCTGACTTTC; CDR3 protein: CASSDRTAFSGANVLTF
D gene: TRBD2; clone size: NA; J gene: TRBJ2-5; V gene: TRBV9; CDR3 DNA: TGTGCCAGCAGCCCGAGAGGGCGGGGGGGGGAAGAGACCCAGTACTTC; CDR3 protein: CASSPRGRGGEETQYF
D gene: NA; clone size: NA; J gene: TRBJ1-3; V gene: TRBV18; CDR3 DNA: TGTGCCAGCTCACCATGGCAGGGTTCCTCTGGAAACACCATATATTTT; CDR3 protein: CASSPWQGSSGNTIYF
D gene: NA; clone size: NA; J gene: TRBJ2-1; V gene: TRBV19; CDR3 DNA: TGTGCCAGTAGGGGACAAGGATTCTACAATGAGCAGTTCTTC; CDR3 protein: CASRGQGFYNEQFF
D gene: TRBD1; clone size: once; J gene: TRBJ2-7; V gene: TRBV5-6; CDR3 DNA: TGTGCCAGCAGCTTGGAACGACAGGGGAATGCCTACGAGCAGTACTTC; CDR3 protein: CASSLERQGNAYEQYF
D gene: TRBD1; clone size: once; J gene: TRBJ2-7; V gene: TRBV4-3; CDR3 DNA: TGCGCCAGCAGCCAGGGGGACAGGGGTAGAGACGAGCAGTACTTC; CDR3 protein: CASSQGDRGRDEQYF
D gene: TRBD1; clone size: NA; J gene: TRBJ2-5; V gene: TRBV5-1; CDR3 DNA: TGCGCCAGCAGCCTGTCGGGACAGGGGGCTACCCAGTACTTC; CDR3 protein: CASSLSGQGATQYF
D gene: NA; clone size: NA; J gene: TRBJ1-2; V gene: TRBV7-6; CDR3 DNA: TGTGCCAGCAGCTTATGGAGCCAGGGGAAAGATGGCTACACCTTC; CDR3 protein: CASSLWSQGKDGYTF
D gene: NA; clone size: NA; J gene: TRBJ2-3; V gene: TRBV19; CDR3 DNA: TGTGCCAGTAGTGTACAGGGTGTAGATACGCAGTATTTT; CDR3 protein: CASSVQGVDTQYF
D gene: NA; clone size: NA; J gene: TRBJ2-7; V gene: TRBV7-8; CDR3 DNA: TGTGCCAGCAGCTTAGTAAAGATTTTAGGGGACATGGACTACGAGCAGTACTTC; CDR3 protein: CASSLVKILGDMDYEQYF
D gene: TRBD1; clone size: NA; J gene: TRBJ1-2; V gene: TRBV6-4; CDR3 DNA: TGTGCCAGCAGCGAGACAGGGAACTATGGCTACACCTTC; CDR3 protein: CASSETGNYGYTF
D gene: NA; clone size: NA; J gene: TRBJ2-1; V gene: TRBV7-3; CDR3 DNA: TGTGCCAGCAGCTTAACGAGGGGGTTGAGCTCCTACAATGAGCAGTTCTTC; CDR3 protein: CASSLTRGLSSYNEQFF
D gene: NA; clone size: few; J gene: TRBJ1-5; V gene: TRBV2; CDR3 DNA: TGTGCCAGCAGTGACCATACCACAGGGAACTATCAGCCCCAGCATTTT; CDR3 protein: CASSDHTTGNYQPQHF
D gene: TRBD1; clone size: NA; J gene: TRBJ1-2; V gene: TRBV6-5; CDR3 DNA: TGTGCCAGCAGAGAGGGGGCGAATGGCTACACCTTC; CDR3 protein: CASREGANGYTF
D gene: NA; clone size: NA; J gene: TRBJ2-7; V gene: TRBV29-1; CDR3 DNA: TGCAGCGTTGACCCCGGGGGCGAGCAGTACTTC; CDR3 protein: CSVDPGGEQYF
D gene: NA; clone size: NA; J gene: TRBJ1-2; V gene: TRBV6-5; CDR3 DNA: TGTGCCAGCAGTTACACCGGGAACTATGGCTACACCTTC; CDR3 protein: CASSYTGNYGYTF
D gene: TRBD1; clone size: NA; J gene: TRBJ1-2; V gene: TRBV7-2; CDR3 DNA: TGTGCCAGCAGCTCCAGGACAGGGGGCAATGGCTACACCTTC; CDR3 protein: CASSSRTGGNGYTF
D gene: NA; clone size: NA; J gene: TRBJ1-1; V gene: TRBV6-5; CDR3 DNA: TGTGCCAGCAGTTACTCCTCCAGGGTAGACACTGAAGCTTTCTTT; CDR3 protein: CASSYSSRVDTEAFF
D gene: NA; clone size: NA; J gene: TRBJ2-2; V gene: TRBV29-1; CDR3 DNA: TGCGCATTTGGGAGATCGAACACCGGGGAGCTGTTTTTT; CDR3 protein: CAFGRSNTGELFF
D gene: TRBD1; clone size: NA; J gene: TRBJ2-1; V gene: TRBV27; CDR3 DNA: TGTGCCAGCAGTTTTAGAGACAGGGTCTACAATGAGCAGTTCTTC; CDR3 protein: CASSFRDRVYNEQFF
D gene: NA; clone size: once; J gene: TRBJ2-3; V gene: TRBV21-1; CDR3 DNA: TGTGCCAGCAGCCCAAGGCAGGGGGAGACAGATACGCAGTATTTT; CDR3 protein: CASSPRQGETDTQYF